These 16 T cell receptor beta chains originate from one sample sequenced in a study of T cells in Graves' hyperthyroidism and ophthalmopathy. What was amplified from RNA transcripts were TCR beta CDR3 regions. A first-round RT-PCR of the TCR CDR3 used the HTBI primer set. TCRdb re-analysed the multiplex PCR reads in MiXCR, keeping a single row per CDR3 protein. The sample consists of approximately 590,000 distinct CDR3 sequences, around a sixth of them appearing once. Input material: blood. The receptors derive from a woman in her 30s with Graves' hyperthyroidism.

In the case of this clonotype: A single base separates this from a much larger clone, so it may be a read error. The chain joins TRBV20-1 to TRBJ2-1, with unresolved D. V lost 3 bases, J lost 0 bases, and 9 bases lay in between. The CDR3 is 14 amino acids. The germline V gene encodes CDR1 DFQATT and CDR2 SNEGSKA (reference sequence). The CDR3 reads CSARDHGSYNEQFF. In nucleotides, the CDR3 is TGCAGTGCTAGGGACCATGGCTCCTACAATGAGCAGTTCTTC.

This clonotype was found many times. For the CDR3, the DNA is TGTGCCAGCAGTCAATCCGGAAACACCATATATTTT. It yields the protein CASSQSGNTIYF. V gene TRBV11-2 combines with J gene TRBJ1-3; D is ambiguous. CDR1 and CDR2 (germline): SGHAT, FQNNGV. This CDR3 has 12 amino acids. Deletions cut 6 bases from V and 4 bases from J, with 7 bases between.

The table lists this clonotype with many counts. The J gene is TRBJ2-1, the V gene TRBV27; D is unresolved. Germline-derived CDR1 and CDR2 are MNHEY and SMNVEV (reference sequence). The CDR3 covers 13 residues. V shed 0 bases and J shed 6 bases, with 6 bases lying between them. The CDR3 bases are TGTGCCAGCAGTTTATCCCCTAGCAATGAGCAGTTCTTC. Protein product: CASSLSPSNEQFF.

This clonotype was recorded at least ten times. The V and J genes are TRBV7-8 and TRBJ2-6; 10 nucleotides line up with TRBD2. This CDR3 spans 18 amino acids. Germline CDR1 and CDR2: SGHVS and FQNEAQ. J lost 0 bases, V lost 2 bases, and 4 bases had no gene match. The CDR3 loop is CASSLPTSGASGANVLTF. The CDR3 nucleotides are TGTGCCAGCAGCTTACCCACTAGCGGGGCCTCTGGGGCCAACGTCCTGACTTTC.

This clonotype was counted only a few times. This rearrangement joins TRBV9 to TRBJ2-1; a weak D match, TRBD2 (6 bases). In germline, CDR1 is SGDLS, CDR2 YYNGEE. The CDR3 covers 14 residues. Trimming took off 3 bases at V and 5 bases at J, with 12 bases between the two ends. The CDR3 protein is CASSETSLHNEQFF. CDR3 sequence (DNA): TGTGCCAGCAGCGAAACTAGCCTCCACAATGAGCAGTTCTTC.

This clonotype was counted at least ten times. The J gene is TRBJ2-7, the V gene TRBV29-1; D is ambiguous. Germline CDR1 SQVTM, CDR2 ANQGSEA. V was shortened by 4 bases and J by 3 bases, with 10 bases between the two germline ends. The CDR3 spans 12 residues. CDR3 DNA: TGCAGCGTTGGCGGTAGAGGCTACGAGCAGTACTTC. This encodes CSVGGRGYEQYF.

The table lists this clonotype with many counts. The chain couples TRBV29-1 to TRBJ1-1; weak D call: TRBD1 (6 bases). The V and J ends lost 5 bases and 1 base respectively, with 14 bases between them. The germline V gene has CDR1 SQVTM and CDR2 ANQGSEA. CDR3 length: 14 amino acids. The CDR3 sequence: CSVTWGDKNTEAFF. The CDR3 bases are TGCAGCGTTACGTGGGGGGACAAGAACACTGAAGCTTTCTTT.

There are many counts of this clonotype. The chain uses TRBV5-1 and TRBJ1-1, with TRBD1 as a possible D gene (5 bases). The germline CDR1 and CDR2 sequences are SGHRS and YFSETQ. V was pared by 4 bases and J by 0 bases, with 16 bases between. The CDR3 is 16 residues long. The CDR3: CASSGGVQVMNTEAFF. CDR3 DNA sequence: TGCGCCAGCAGCGGGGGGGTCCAAGTAATGAACACTGAAGCTTTCTTT. Looking up the rest from reference TRBV5-1 and TRBJ1-1 gives the full variable domain: KAGVTQTPRYLIKTRGQQVTLSCSPISGHRSVSWYQQTPGQGLQFLFEYFSETQRNKGNFPGRFSGRQFSNSRSEMNVSTLELGDSALYLCASSGGVQVMNTEAFFGQGTRLTVV.

This clonotype has ten or more counts. This chain joins TRBV11-2 and TRBJ1-1; the D gene is possibly TRBD1 (6 bases). Looked up from germline, CDR1 is SGHAT and CDR2 is FQNNGV. V was cut by 10 bases and J by 1 base, with 13 bases left in between. CDR3 length: 13 residues. This chain's CDR3 is CATGEGQNTEAFF. As DNA, the CDR3 is TGTGCCACCGGCGAGGGACAGAACACTGAAGCTTTCTTT.

This clonotype was observed a few times. The chain recombines TRBV19 with TRBJ1-2; D gene ambiguous. Germline V gene sequence: CDR1 LNHDA, CDR2 SQIVND (reference sequence). The CDR3 has 15 amino acids. V lost 8 bases, J lost 7 bases, and 23 bases lay in between. CDR3 nucleotides: TGTGCCAGTTTAACTTCGGCAGGTGGTACCCTTGGCTACACCTTC. It yields the protein CASLTSAGGTLGYTF.

This clonotype was found a few times. At one boundary the junction diverges from the germline segment, which might be a read error. This chain uses TRBV10-3 with TRBJ2-7, with D perhaps assigned TRBD1 or TRBD2 (5 bases each). Per the germline V gene, CDR1 is ENHRY and CDR2 is SYGVKD. The CDR3 totals 14 residues. CDR3 in amino acids: CAITEGPLTVEQYF. CDR3 DNA: TGTGCCATCACTGAGGGACCGCTAACCGTCGAGCAGTACTTC.

The table lists this clonotype with many counts. This sequence joins TRBV10-3 and TRBJ2-2; D might be TRBD1 (6 bases). V was clipped by 10 bases and J by 2 bases, with 14 bases between them. The CDR3 is made up of 14 amino acids. The germline V gene has CDR1 ENHRY and CDR2 SYGVKD. For the CDR3, the DNA is TGTGCCACCGAACCGGGACACAACACCGGGGAGCTGTTTTTT. Translated, it gives CATEPGHNTGELFF.

This clonotype was found many times. The chain uses TRBV30 and TRBJ2-5; tentatively, D is TRBD2 (7 bases). The CDR3 is made up of 13 amino acids. The V end was cut by 3 bases, the J end by 5 bases, with 13 bases between. The germline V gene encodes CDR1 GTSNPN and CDR2 SVGIG (reference sequence). The CDR3 spells CAWRGGPGETQYF. Written as DNA, the CDR3 is TGTGCCTGGAGGGGGGGGCCCGGGGAGACCCAGTACTTC.

This clonotype was detected many times. The V gene is TRBV20-1, the J gene TRBJ2-5; 10 positions match TRBD2. From germline, CDR1 is DFQATT and CDR2 SNEGSKA (reference sequence). CDR3 size: 16 residues. V lost 2 bases and J lost 4; bases outside the gene matches: 10. The CDR3 loop is CSARSNGLAEIETQYF. DNA of the CDR3: TGCAGTGCTAGATCTAACGGACTAGCGGAGATAGAGACCCAGTACTTC.

The chain joins TRBV3-1 to TRBJ2-7, with no clear D. The CDR3 loop spans 13 amino acids. Germline-derived CDR1 and CDR2 are LGHDT and YNNKEL (reference sequence). Trimming pared 4 bases from V and 4 bases from J, leaving 11 bases between. In DNA, the CDR3 is TGTGCCAGCAGCCCGCATAGTGCGTACGAGCAGTACTTC. As protein: CASSPHSAYEQYF.

This clonotype showed up just a few times. In nucleotides, the CDR3 is TGCGCCAGCAGCGTCCTTAGCGGAGGGGCCTCTAGCACAGATACGCAGTATTTT. It yields the protein CASSVLSGGASSTDTQYF. The rearrangement joins TRBV5-1 to TRBJ2-3, with D possibly TRBD2 on 6 matching bases. V shed 4 bases and J shed 0 bases, with 21 bases lying between them. The CDR3 has 18 amino acids. Germline CDR1 SGHRS, CDR2 YFSETQ. The whole variable domain, remainder taken from reference TRBV5-1 and TRBJ2-3, is KAGVTQTPRYLIKTRGQQVTLSCSPISGHRSVSWYQQTPGQGLQFLFEYFSETQRNKGNFPGRFSGRQFSNSRSEMNVSTLELGDSALYLCASSVLSGGASSTDTQYFGPGTRLTVL.